One and the same sample provided the 8 T cell receptor beta chains below, sequenced in a study of identical twins' blood T cells. One entry per CDR3 protein, called by TCRdb with MiXCR from the 5' RACE reads. This sample has 300,000 to 400,000 distinct CDR3 sequences, with about 28% found just once. Sequencing input: PBMCs. The source of these receptors is a woman aged 18-55 years in good health.

V and J are TRBV21-1 and TRBJ2-7; the table calls TRBD1, which could not be checked here. TRBV21-1 is designated a pseudogene. The CDR3 is 15 amino acids. The CDR3 DNA reads as TGTGCCAGCAGTGTCCCGGGCGTTAGCTCCTACGAGCAGTACTTC. This gives the protein CASSVPGVSSYEQYF.

The chain uses TRBV7-8 and TRBJ2-3, with 7 bases matching TRBD1. The CDR3 has 14 amino acids. Germline CDR1 reads SGHVS; CDR2 reads FQNEAQ. V lost 5 bases and J lost 4; bases outside the gene matches: 6. The CDR3 DNA is TGTGCCAGCAGCCTCTGGACAGGCCCAGATACGCAGTATTTT. This codes for CASSLWTGPDTQYF.

This clonotype was observed at least ten times. The rearrangement links TRBV6-5 to TRBJ2-3; D is possibly TRBD1 or TRBD2 (5 bases each). V was clipped by 6 bases and J by 0 bases, with 10 bases between them. From germline, CDR1 is MNHEY and CDR2 SVGAGI. The CDR3 loop spans 14 amino acids. Here the CDR3 DNA reads TGTGCCAGCAGCGGGACCTCGAGCACAGATACGCAGTATTTT. It encodes CASSGTSSTDTQYF.

This clonotype has a handful of counts. The chain is built from TRBV9 and TRBJ2-2; either TRBD1 or TRBD2 may supply D (5 bases each). Germline V CDR1 and CDR2: SGDLS, YYNGEE. V was shortened by 3 bases and J by 4 bases, with 16 bases between the two germline ends. This CDR3 region has 16 residues. DNA of the CDR3: TGTGCCAGCAGCGCGCGACGCCGGGACCCCACCGGGGAGCTGTTTTTT. Protein: CASSARRRDPTGELFF.

The chain recombines TRBV12-3 or TRBV12-4 with TRBJ1-3; 9 bases are a match to TRBD1. J lost 3 bases, V lost 4 bases, and 4 bases had no gene match. This CDR3 has 15 amino acids. The CDR3: CASSSGTGSGNTIYF. DNA for the CDR3: TGTGCCAGCAGTTCCGGGACAGGGAGTGGAAACACCATATATTTT.

This clonotype was seen a handful of times. This rearrangement joins TRBV29-1 to TRBJ1-4; 7 positions match TRBD1. Germline V gives CDR1 SQVTM, CDR2 ANQGSEA. The V gene end was trimmed by 4 bases and the J gene end by 8 bases; junction bases not matched to a gene: 4. This CDR3 spans 12 amino acids. The CDR3 region is CSVGPGGEKLFF. The CDR3 coding sequence is TGCAGCGTTGGGCCAGGGGGGGAAAAACTGTTTTTT.

CDR3 sequence reads: CAIRISSSYNEQFF. CDR3 nucleotide sequence: TGTGCCATCAGGATCTCAAGCTCCTACAATGAGCAGTTCTTC. The gene calls are TRBV10-3 and TRBJ2-1, with D uncertain. CDR3 size: 14 residues. V dropped 6 bases and J dropped 0 bases, with 9 bases sitting between them. Germline V gene lookup returns CDR1 ENHRY and CDR2 SYGVKD.

In regard to this clonotype: Mismatch with germline at one junction end may stem from a read error. The chain carries TRBV9 and TRBJ1-1, with D unclear. This CDR3 comprises 14 residues. Germline loops: CDR1 SGDLS, CDR2 YYNGEE. The CDR3 DNA is TGTGTCAGCAGCGTAGGACCGCAGAACACTGAAGCTTTCTTT. Its translation: CVSSVGPQNTEAFF.